Sequencing of this T cell receptor (beta chain) was carried out in a study of identical twins. Study conclusions and caveats: Out-of-frame alpha sequences that twins shared showed excess low generation probability.

The ends were cut back, 3 bases at V and 2 bases at J, with 9 bases in the middle. The CDR3 is 14 amino acids. The germline V gene has CDR1 SGHDT and CDR2 YYEEEE. One entry per CDR3 protein, called by TCRdb with MiXCR from the 5' RACE reads. The sample lists hundreds of thousands of distinct CDR3 sequences; over 20% were seen once. With no exceptions, donors were healthy Caucasians. Of note for this clonotype: The antigen is not known.

These data are also associated with another study on T cells expressing NK-cell markers. According to that study: Anti-gamma-delta TCR antibody use in several experiments restricted sorting to alpha-beta TCR T cells.

Sequencing input: PBMCs. The sequence came from a woman aged 18-35 years in good health. The V gene is TRBV5-6, the J gene TRBJ2-1; D ambiguous. This chain's CDR3 is CASSSNGPYNEQFF. The CDR3 DNA reads TGTGCCAGCAGCTCGAATGGACCCTACAATGAGCAGTTCTTC. The variable domain in full, completed from reference TRBV5-6 and TRBJ2-1, reads DAGVTQSPTHLIKTRGQQVTLRCSPKSGHDTVSWYQQALGQGPQFIFQYYEEEERQRGNFPDRFSGHQFPNYSSELNVNALLLGDSALYLCASSSNGPYNEQFFGPGTRLTVL.